These 25 T cell receptor beta chains came from one sample sequenced in a study of response to subunit inactivated influenza vaccine. TCRdb independently ran MiXCR on the RT-PCR reads; one entry per CDR3 protein. Altogether around 490,000 distinct CDR3 sequences are present, under 9% being singletons, with the ten largest covering over 10%. The sample consisted of PBMCs from blood, taken less than 25 months after vaccination. The origin of the receptors is a man aged 45 to 70 who received an inactivated influenza vaccine.

CDR3 loop: CASSNPRVESQETQYF. As DNA, the CDR3 is TGTGCCAGCAGCAACCCCAGGGTAGAGTCTCAAGAGACCCAGTACTTC. The rearrangement uses TRBV21-1 and TRBJ2-5; the tabulated D call, TRBD1, remains unverified against the DNA. TRBV21-1 is described as a pseudogene. This CDR3 contains 16 residues.

In its sample, this clonotype was seen many times. This chain joins TRBV7-8 and TRBJ2-1; 8 bases map to TRBD2. The CDR3 runs 16 residues. V was clipped by 1 base and J by 3 bases; unmatched bases: 5. The germline V gene encodes CDR1 SGHVS and CDR2 FQNEAQ. The CDR3 nucleotides are TGTGCCAGCAGCTTAGAATCGGGGGGGCTCTACAATGAGCAGTTCTTC. Protein: CASSLESGGLYNEQFF.

This clonotype was detected only a few times. The J gene is TRBJ1-3, the V gene TRBV18; 7 bases fit TRBD1. The V gene end was trimmed by 3 bases and the J gene end by 1 base; junction bases not matched to a gene: 9. CDR1 and CDR2 (germline): KGHSH, LQKENI. This CDR3 has 17 amino acids. CDR3 amino acids: CASSPIEKGASGNTIYF. In DNA, the CDR3 is TGTGCCAGCTCACCGATTGAAAAGGGGGCATCTGGAAACACCATATATTTT.

The sample holds many counts of this clonotype. J is TRBJ2-1 and V is TRBV2, with 10 positions matching TRBD2. CDR3 length: 16 residues. Per the germline V gene, CDR1 is SNHLY and CDR2 is FYNNEI. The V and J ends lost 7 bases and 3 bases, in that order; junction bases with no gene match: 9. The CDR3 region is CASNPLAGAGYNEQFF. DNA of the CDR3: TGTGCCAGCAATCCTCTAGCGGGGGCGGGCTACAATGAGCAGTTCTTC.

This clonotype has only a few counts. V and J are TRBV30 and TRBJ2-7; no reliable D call. Trimming took off 1 base at V and 2 bases at J, with 9 bases between the two ends. Germline CDR1 GTSNPN, CDR2 SVGIG (reference sequence). CDR3 size: 13 residues. The CDR3, as DNA: TGTGCCTGGAGTGATGGGCACCCCTACGAGCAGTACTTC. Its protein product is CAWSDGHPYEQYF.

This clonotype occurred many times. This chain uses TRBV3-1 with TRBJ2-3; D is undetermined. V was cut by 3 bases and J by 6 bases, with 7 bases left in between. Germline-derived CDR1 and CDR2 are LGHDT and YNNKEL (reference sequence). The CDR3 length is 12 residues. CDR3 bases: TGTGCCAGCAGCCACGCGGAGGATACGCAGTATTTT. It encodes CASSHAEDTQYF.

In its sample, this clonotype was seen a few times. This chain connects TRBV18 to TRBJ1-1; 8 nucleotides align to TRBD1. The J segment lost 2 bases and the V segment lost 3 bases, leaving 5 bases of the junction unmatched. Per germline, CDR1 KGHSH and CDR2 LQKENI. The CDR3 has 15 amino acids. This CDR3 reads CASSPGQGLNTEAFF. The CDR3 DNA sequence: TGTGCCAGCTCACCCGGACAGGGTCTAAACACTGAAGCTTTCTTT.

This clonotype was observed a handful of times. The rearrangement uses TRBV7-2 and TRBJ2-3; D assignment may be TRBD1 or TRBD2 (5 bases each). The V gene lost 2 bases and the J gene lost 1 base, with 10 bases spanning the gap. The CDR3 spans 15 residues. CDR1 and CDR2 (germline): SGHTA, FQGNSA. The CDR3 DNA sequence: TGTGCCAGCAGCTTATTTGAGGGGCGCACAGATACGCAGTATTTT. This gives the protein CASSLFEGRTDTQYF.

This clonotype has more than one count but fewer than ten. The J gene is TRBJ1-2, the V gene TRBV9, with D unclear. Germline assignment: CDR1 SGDLS and CDR2 YYNGEE. Trimming removed 4 bases at V and 7 bases at J, with 8 bases between. CDR3 length equals 11 residues. CDR3 region: CASSSPPGYTF. The CDR3, as DNA: TGTGCCAGCAGCTCCCCCCCTGGCTACACCTTC.

The chain carries TRBV7-2 and TRBJ2-5; no firm D call. The CDR3 extends over 15 amino acids. The germline V and J ends were trimmed by 4 bases and 1 base, with 13 bases remaining between them. Germline V gives CDR1 SGHTA, CDR2 FQGNSA. CDR3 sequence: CASSSYVGIQETQYF. CDR3 coding DNA: TGTGCCAGCAGCTCCTATGTAGGGATCCAAGAGACCCAGTACTTC.

In this sample, this clonotype turned up many times. DNA of the CDR3: TGCGCCAGCAGCTTGGGTGGCCTCTCTGGGGCCAACGTCCTGACTTTC. It yields the protein CASSLGGLSGANVLTF. V usage is TRBV5-1 and J usage is TRBJ2-6; D is uncertain. Germline CDR1 is SGHRS and CDR2 is YFSETQ. The CDR3 sequence is 16 residues long. Trimming took off 0 bases at V and 0 bases at J, with 7 bases between the two ends.

The chain recombines TRBV19 with TRBJ1-2, with D unclear. V was trimmed by 4 bases and J by 5 bases, leaving 17 bases between them. The CDR3 is 15 residues long. CDR1 and CDR2 from the germline V gene are LNHDA and SQIVND (reference sequence). CDR3 bases: TGTGCCAGTAGTAGGAGGACGTTGCCCCTTTATGGCTACACCTTC. Protein sequence: CASSRRTLPLYGYTF.

This chain connects TRBV5-5 to TRBJ2-5; 7 bases align to TRBD2. The germline CDR1 and CDR2 sequences are SGHKS and YYEKEE (reference sequence). Losses at the gene ends were 2 bases for V and 2 bases for J; bases not matched to a gene: 6. The CDR3 totals 15 residues. This CDR3 is CASSFSGAPQETQYF. CDR3 bases: TGTGCCAGCAGCTTCAGCGGGGCTCCACAAGAGACCCAGTACTTC.

This clonotype was picked up a small number of times. V and J are TRBV20-1 and TRBJ2-7, with 12 bases aligning to TRBD2. The CDR3 runs to 16 residues. Germline V gives CDR1 DFQATT, CDR2 SNEGSKA (reference sequence). J gave up 0 bases and V 3 bases, and 6 bases lay outside the gene matches. The CDR3 here is CSASGLAGHSSYEQYF. The CDR3 region has the DNA TGCAGTGCTAGCGGACTAGCGGGGCACAGCTCCTACGAGCAGTACTTC.

This clonotype showed up many times. The chain joins TRBV3-1 to TRBJ2-7, with TRBD1 identical over 9 bases. CDR3 size: 15 residues. Germline values: CDR1 LGHDT, CDR2 YNNKEL (reference sequence). The V and J ends lost 1 base and 4 bases, in that order; junction bases with no gene match: 5. Here the CDR3 DNA reads TGTGCCAGCAGCCAAGGAGGGACAGGGAGGTACGAGCAGTACTTC. Its protein product is CASSQGGTGRYEQYF.

The sample holds many counts of this clonotype. The V call is TRBV5-5, the J call TRBJ1-5; 9 nucleotides match TRBD1. V was pared by 4 bases and J by 5 bases, with 7 bases of the junction left unmatched. This CDR3 spans 15 amino acids. The germline V gene encodes CDR1 SGHKS and CDR2 YYEKEE (reference sequence). This CDR3 is CASSLGTGPYQPQHF. In nucleotides, the CDR3 is TGTGCCAGCAGCCTAGGGACAGGGCCTTATCAGCCCCAGCATTTT.

This chain links TRBV7-8 with TRBJ2-3; TRBD2 agrees at 13 bases. V shed 1 base and J 5 bases; nucleotides not matched to a gene: 9. Germline V gene lookup returns CDR1 SGHVS and CDR2 FQNEAQ. The CDR3 runs 18 residues. Here the CDR3 reads CASSLVSGTSGKGDTQYF. CDR3 coding DNA: TGTGCCAGCAGCTTAGTCTCTGGGACTAGCGGGAAAGGAGATACGCAGTATTTT.

The chain combines TRBV10-3 with TRBJ2-7, with 11 bases lining up with TRBD2. CDR1 ENHRY and CDR2 SYGVKD come from the germline V gene. This CDR3 has 15 amino acids. V was clipped by 7 bases and J by 5 bases; unmatched bases: 10. Written as DNA, the CDR3 is TGTGCCATCAAGCCGACTAGCGGGGCTTCGAACGAGCAGTACTTC. Its protein product is CAIKPTSGASNEQYF.

This clonotype has only a few counts. The chain uses TRBV3-1 and TRBJ2-1, with TRBD2 matching over 11 bases. The CDR3 is 18 amino acids. The germline V gene has CDR1 LGHDT and CDR2 YNNKEL (reference sequence). The ends lost 4 bases at V and 9 bases at J; junction bases unmatched: 17. CDR3: CASSRVVAGGPSAFEQFF. The CDR3 DNA sequence: TGTGCCAGCAGCCGTGTGGTAGCGGGGGGGCCTTCTGCTTTTGAGCAGTTCTTC.

This clonotype appeared many times. The chain recombines TRBV20-1 with TRBJ2-5; D gene unclear. Germline V gene sequence: CDR1 DFQATT, CDR2 SNEGSKA (reference sequence). V lost 3 bases and J lost 7, with 15 bases in between. The CDR3 consists of 13 residues. The CDR3 region is CSASQADGWTQYF. CDR3 bases: TGCAGTGCTAGTCAGGCGGACGGTTGGACCCAGTACTTC.

Only one count was recorded for this clonotype. The junction and the germline gene differ at one end; a read error may be behind it. This rearrangement joins TRBV7-9 to TRBJ2-3; TRBD2 matches 9 bases. This CDR3 contains 17 residues. Germline CDR1 and CDR2: SEHNR and FQNEAQ (reference sequence). CDR3 in DNA: TGTGCCAGCAGCTCACTACCGGGACTAGCTTCCACAGATACGCAATATTTT. It codes for CASSSLPGLASTDTQYF.

The chain uses TRBV5-8 and TRBJ2-7, with 9 bases matching TRBD1. The CDR3 has 18 residues. The V gene's germline CDR1 is SGHTS and CDR2 YDEGEE. The J segment lost 4 bases and the V segment lost 0 bases, leaving 14 bases of the junction unmatched. The CDR3 loop reads CASSLVPALGQGFYEQYF. DNA for the CDR3: TGTGCCAGCAGCTTGGTTCCAGCTTTGGGACAGGGTTTTTACGAGCAGTACTTC.

This rearrangement joins TRBV3-1 to TRBJ2-4; 8 bases agree with TRBD2. This CDR3 is built from 15 residues. Trimming cost V 3 bases and J 7 bases; bases outside gene matches: 8. The germline V gene has CDR1 LGHDT and CDR2 YNNKEL (reference sequence). CDR3 in amino acids: CASSQARASGNIQYF. The CDR3 DNA follows: TGTGCCAGCAGCCAGGCCCGGGCTAGCGGGAACATTCAGTACTTC.

This clonotype appeared many times. The chain uses TRBV4-2 and TRBJ2-7, with 9 bases lining up with TRBD2. The CDR3 has 19 amino acids. Per the germline V gene, CDR1 is LGHNA and CDR2 is YNFKEQ. The V segment lost 0 bases and the J segment 4 bases; nucleotides outside the gene matches: 16. CDR3 protein: CASSQDGAGGPGGGYEQYF. Written as DNA, the CDR3 is TGTGCCAGCAGCCAAGATGGAGCGGGAGGCCCCGGCGGAGGATACGAGCAGTACTTC.

This sequence joins TRBV19 and TRBJ2-3; D possibly matches TRBD1 or TRBD2 (6 bases each). Germline V CDR1 and CDR2: LNHDA, SQIVND (reference sequence). Trimming cost V 3 bases and J 1 base, with 8 bases left between them. The CDR3 is 14 amino acids. The CDR3: CASSIGGRTDTQYF. In DNA form, the CDR3 reads TGTGCCAGTAGTATCGGGGGCCGCACAGATACGCAGTATTTT.